The rows below give T cell receptor beta chains drawn from one sample of a study of T cell responses to AZD1222 COVID-19 vaccine. Clones were read by immunoSEQ multiplex PCR, and TCRdb kept only the in-frame ones, dropping some. Of about 140,000 clones in the sample, about 86% are singletons; the top ten hold roughly 3%. This specimen consisted of peripheral blood, obtained on day 0 of AZD1222 vaccination. The receptors here all came from an adult in good health. Each CDR3 is given with its conserved first and last residue. The order of the fields is V gene, D gene, J gene, clone size, CDR3 DNA, CDR3 protein. D genes are given only for firm matches. Rows give clone size only sometimes, using once, few, many, or a class for an expanded clone.

TRBV20-1	NA	TRBJ2-5	few	TGCAGTGCCCTCGGGGAGACCCAGTACTTC	CSALGETQYF
TRBV7-9	NA	TRBJ1-1	NA	TGTGCCAGCAGCTTAGCGTTGATTCGGAACACTGAAGCTTTCTTT	CASSLALIRNTEAFF
TRBV14	NA	TRBJ2-6	NA	TGTGCCAGCAGCCAAGTAGGCGGAGGCTCTGGGGCCAACGTCCTGACTTTC	CASSQVGGGSGANVLTF
TRBV18	TRBD1	TRBJ1-1	NA	TGTGCCAGCTCAAGCATAACAGGGGGCAAGGGAACTGAAGCTTTCTTT	CASSSITGGKGTEAFF
TRBV7-9	NA	TRBJ2-1	NA	TGTGCCAGCAGCTTACCCGGTCGGAATAACAATGAGCAGTTCTTC	CASSLPGRNNNEQFF
TRBV5-5	NA	TRBJ2-1	NA	TGTGCCAGCAGGGAGTACAATGAGCAGTTCTTC	CASREYNEQFF
TRBV20-1	NA	TRBJ1-1	NA	TGCAGTGCTAGAAGCTCTGCTGAAGCTTTCTTT	CSARSSAEAFF
TRBV19	TRBD2	TRBJ2-3	NA	TGTGCCTCAAGGACTAGCGGGGTTACAGATACGCAGTATTTT	CASRTSGVTDTQYF
TRBV7-2	NA	TRBJ1-2	NA	TGTGCCAGCAGTAAACAGGGTAACTATGGCTACACCTTC	CASSKQGNYGYTF
TRBV4-3	NA	TRBJ1-2	NA	TGCGCCAGCAGCCAAGTGGGCAGCGGGCGCCCTAACTATGGCTACACCTTC	CASSQVGSGRPNYGYTF
TRBV6-2/TRBV6-3	NA	TRBJ2-7	NA	TGTGCCAGCAGTTCCCCCGGAGGGGGCTTCTCCTACGAGCAGTACTTC	CASSSPGGGFSYEQYF
TRBV4-2	TRBD1	TRBJ1-2	NA	TGTGCCAGCAGCCAACCACAGGGGGCGGGTGGCTACACCTTC	CASSQPQGAGGYTF
TRBV13	NA	TRBJ1-1	NA	TGTGCCAGCAGCGCTTCAGGTATGAACACTGAAGCTTTCTTT	CASSASGMNTEAFF
TRBV4-3	NA	TRBJ2-7	NA	TGCGCCAGCAGCCAAGATCCGGGAACGGCCTACGAGCAGTACTTC	CASSQDPGTAYEQYF
TRBV6-6	NA	TRBJ1-1	NA	TGTGCCAGCAGTGAGACACCGAACACTGAAGCTTTCTTT	CASSETPNTEAFF
TRBV5-1	NA	TRBJ2-4	NA	TGCGCCAGCAGCTTGGGGAACATTCAGTACTTC	CASSLGNIQYF
TRBV19	TRBD2	TRBJ2-2	once	TGTGCCAGTACCGGGGGGAAAAACACCGGGGAGCTGTTTTTT	CASTGGKNTGELFF
TRBV9	NA	TRBJ2-3	NA	TGTGCCAGCAGCGTAGGTGTTAGCACAGATACGCAGTATTTT	CASSVGVSTDTQYF
TRBV7-2	NA	TRBJ2-3	NA	TGTGCCAGCAGCTTGATCTTAACAGGGTCGGATACGCAGTATTTT	CASSLILTGSDTQYF
TRBV10-1	TRBD2	TRBJ2-3	NA	TGCGCCAGCAGTGACCTGACTAGCGGGAGTACAGATACGCAGTATTTT	CASSDLTSGSTDTQYF
TRBV6-1	TRBD2	TRBJ2-3	NA	TGTGCCAGCAGTGATTTTAGCGGGAGGGCGCGACCAGATACGCAGTATTTT	CASSDFSGRARPDTQYF
TRBV7-8	NA	TRBJ1-2	NA	TGTGCCAGCAGCCTCCTAAACGGAGGCTACACCTTC	CASSLLNGGYTF
TRBV4-2	NA	TRBJ2-3	NA	TGTGCCAGCAGCCAAGATTCTGTTGGGGCTCCAGATACGCAGTATTTT	CASSQDSVGAPDTQYF
TRBV4-2	NA	TRBJ2-1	NA	TGTGCCAGCAGCCAAGAAGTTGGACCGTTAGGCTACAATGAGCAGTTCTTC	CASSQEVGPLGYNEQFF
TRBV2	TRBD1	TRBJ1-6	NA	TGTGCCAGCAAGCCAGGGGGGTCCTATAATTCACCCCTCCACTTT	CASKPGGSYNSPLHF
TRBV5-1	NA	TRBJ2-1	NA	TGCGCCAGCAGCCCCGGGGCAGGGGGGGTTGAGCAGTTCTTC	CASSPGAGGVEQFF
TRBV5-4	NA	TRBJ1-1	NA	TGTGCCAGCACTGATACGGGGGTAATGAACACTGAAGCTTTCTTT	CASTDTGVMNTEAFF
TRBV24-1	NA	TRBJ2-3	NA	TGTGCCACCAGTTTTTCAGCACAGAGCGATACGCAGTATTTT	CATSFSAQSDTQYF
TRBV6-2/TRBV6-3	TRBD2	TRBJ2-5	NA	TGTGCCAGCAGTTACTCGGCTAGCGGGGTCCAAGAGACCCAGTACTTC	CASSYSASGVQETQYF
TRBV7-9	TRBD1	TRBJ1-4	NA	TGTGCCAGCAGCTCCCCAGGGGGGGCAAAGGAAAAACTGTTTTTT	CASSSPGGAKEKLFF
TRBV28	TRBD1	TRBJ1-5	NA	TGTGCCAGCAGTGTGGGACAGGTAATTGGGCAGCCCCAGCATTTT	CASSVGQVIGQPQHF
TRBV10-3	NA	TRBJ1-2	NA	TGTGCCATCAGTGATCAGGGATATGGCTACACCTTC	CAISDQGYGYTF
TRBV30	TRBD2	TRBJ2-5	NA	TGTGCCTGGAGTGTACGACTAGCGGAGACCCAGTACTTC	CAWSVRLAETQYF
TRBV4-2	TRBD2	TRBJ2-1	NA	TGTGCCAGCAGCCAAGAATTTCCTAGCGGCTACAATGAGCAGTTCTTC	CASSQEFPSGYNEQFF
TRBV6-5	NA	TRBJ1-2	NA	TGTGCCAGCAGTTACTCAAACGGGGCTGGCTACACCTTC	CASSYSNGAGYTF
TRBV28	NA	TRBJ1-5	NA	TGTGCCAGCAGTTCGCTTAGGGAGGGCAATCAGCCCCAGCATTTT	CASSSLREGNQPQHF
TRBV6-5	TRBD1	TRBJ1-5	few	TGTGCCAGCGACAGGGGGACCTATAGCAATCAGCCCCAGCATTTT	CASDRGTYSNQPQHF
TRBV3-1/TRBV3-2	NA	TRBJ2-1	once	TGTGCCAGCAGCCCCATGCGCGGCTCCTACAATGAGCAGTTCTTC	CASSPMRGSYNEQFF
TRBV9	TRBD2	TRBJ2-5	once	TGTGCCAGCAGCATACTAGCGGGAGGGGAGACCCAGTACTTC	CASSILAGGETQYF
TRBV6-2/TRBV6-3	TRBD2	TRBJ2-7	NA	TGTGCCAGCAGTTACCTTGCGGCGGGAGGAATCTACGAGCAGTACTTC	CASSYLAAGGIYEQYF
TRBV7-2	NA	TRBJ2-2	few	TGTGCCAGCAGCCCGGACGCGAACACCGGGGAGCTGTTTTTT	CASSPDANTGELFF
TRBV29-1	NA	TRBJ2-2	NA	TGCAGCGTTGAGAGCACAGCGAACACCGGGGAGCTGTTTTTT	CSVESTANTGELFF
TRBV7-2	NA	TRBJ2-7	NA	TGTGCCAGCAGCTTAGGGCGGATCGACGAGCAGTACTTC	CASSLGRIDEQYF
TRBV6-6	NA	TRBJ1-5	NA	TGTGCCAGCAGTTACCGACCGCAAAGCAATCAGCCCCAGCATTTT	CASSYRPQSNQPQHF
TRBV6-1	NA	TRBJ1-5	NA	TGTGCCAGCAGTGAAACCAGCAATCAGCCCCAGCATTTT	CASSETSNQPQHF
TRBV6-4	NA	TRBJ1-5	once	TGTGCCAGCAGTCTGGGGAGCAATCAGCCCCAGCATTTT	CASSLGSNQPQHF
TRBV3-1/TRBV3-2	NA	TRBJ1-1	NA	TGTGCCAGCAGCCCGTCACAGGGAGTAGCTTTCTTT	CASSPSQGVAFF
TRBV4-1	TRBD1	TRBJ1-6	NA	TGCGCCAGCAGCCAAGGTTCTTGGACAGGGTATAATTCACCCCTCCACTTT	CASSQGSWTGYNSPLHF